The source of this T cell receptor beta chain is a study of cytomegalovirus exposure and HLA in healthy donors. There are 15 residues in the CDR3. From germline, CDR1 is MDHEN and CDR2 SYDVKM. J lost 3 bases, V lost 6 bases, and 11 bases had no gene match. Libraries were prepared by immunoSEQ multiplex PCR; TCRdb keeps only in-frame clonotypes and omits some of them. Of tens of thousands of clones listed, less than 95% are singletons. The receptor was derived from a woman aged 18 to 35 in good health and CMV-seropositive. The sequenced material came from PBMCs. J is TRBJ2-7 and V is TRBV28; 7 bases align to TRBD1. For the CDR3, the DNA is TGTGCCAGCAGGTCCGGCGACGGGACAGTCTACGAGCAGTACTTC. Encoded protein: CASRSGDGTVYEQYF.